This TCR beta chain was observed in a study of blood T cell repertoires in COVID-19. Germline CDR1 ENHRY, CDR2 SYGVKD. V lost 5 bases, J lost 7 bases, and 10 bases stayed unmatched. This CDR3 comprises 16 residues. Authors' analysis steps: By means of reference gene primer amplification, nucleated cell counts were estimated. Profiling relied on immunoSEQ multiplex PCR, and the TCRdb table lists in-frame clones only, not all of them. Clonal size and the V and J genes are those of that table, whereas D and trimming came from the DNA. The sample holds over 300,000 clones, around 89% seen once. Participants' reported clinical history set cohort assignment.

The chain uses TRBV10-3 and TRBJ2-1, with 11 bases aligning to TRBD2. The sequence was obtained from a woman aged 30 to 39 with acute COVID-19. Specimen: PBMCs or T cells enriched from blood (not recorded which). DNA for the CDR3: TGTGCCATCAGTATGGGGCTAGCGGGGGGTAGGAATGAGCAGTTCTTC. Its translation: CAISMGLAGGRNEQFF.